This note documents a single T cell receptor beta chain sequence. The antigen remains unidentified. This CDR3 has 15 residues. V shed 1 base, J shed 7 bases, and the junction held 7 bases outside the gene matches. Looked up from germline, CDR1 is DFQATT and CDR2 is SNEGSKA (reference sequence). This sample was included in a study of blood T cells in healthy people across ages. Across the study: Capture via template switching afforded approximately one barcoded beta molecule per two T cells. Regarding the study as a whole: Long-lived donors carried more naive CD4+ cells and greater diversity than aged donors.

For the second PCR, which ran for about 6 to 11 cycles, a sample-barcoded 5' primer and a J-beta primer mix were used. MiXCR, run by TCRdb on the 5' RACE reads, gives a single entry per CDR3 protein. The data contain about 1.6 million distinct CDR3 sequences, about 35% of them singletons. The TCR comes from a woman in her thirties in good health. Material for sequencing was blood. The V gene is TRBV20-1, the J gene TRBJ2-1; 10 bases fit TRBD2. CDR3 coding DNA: TGCAGTGCTAGAGTTCCTAGCGGGAGAAGGAATGAGCAGTTCTTC. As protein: CSARVPSGRRNEQFF.